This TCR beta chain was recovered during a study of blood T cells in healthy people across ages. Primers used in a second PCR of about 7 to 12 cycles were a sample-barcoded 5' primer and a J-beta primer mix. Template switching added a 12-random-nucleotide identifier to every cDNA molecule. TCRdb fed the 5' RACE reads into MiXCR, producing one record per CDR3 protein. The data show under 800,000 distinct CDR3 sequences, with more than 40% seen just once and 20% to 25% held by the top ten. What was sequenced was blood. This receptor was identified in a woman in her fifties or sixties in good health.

In DNA form, the CDR3 reads TGCGCCAGCAGCTTGGAATCTGGCTATGGCTACACCTTC. Its protein product is CASSLESGYGYTF. V gene TRBV5-1 combines with J gene TRBJ1-2, with no clear D. V was trimmed by 0 bases and J by 4 bases, leaving 7 bases between them. This CDR3 comprises 13 residues. Germline V gives CDR1 SGHRS, CDR2 YFSETQ.